This T cell receptor beta chain is drawn from a study of T cells in Graves' hyperthyroidism and ophthalmopathy. This clonotype has a handful of counts. The CDR3 contains 15 residues. Germline loops: CDR1 SNHLY, CDR2 FYNNEI. The V end was cut by 10 bases, the J end by 0 bases, with 13 bases between. Exclusions: uncontrolled infection, other autoimmune disease, pregnancy, lactation. Amplification targeted TCR beta CDR3 regions from RNA transcripts. First-round RT-PCR targeting the TCR CDR3 was performed with the HTBI primer set. MiXCR, run by TCRdb on the multiplex PCR reads, gives a single entry per CDR3 protein. The sample carries 480,000 or so distinct CDR3 sequences, 46% recorded once.

Sequenced input: peripheral blood or thyroid tissue (not recorded which). The clonotype originates from an adult woman with Graves' disease, either hyperthyroidism or ophthalmopathy (not recorded which). The rearrangement links TRBV2 to TRBJ2-6, with a possible D match to TRBD1 (5 bases). The CDR3 reads CANSGANSGANVLTF. CDR3 bases: TGTGCCAACTCTGGGGCTAACTCTGGGGCCAACGTCCTGACTTTC. The whole variable domain, remainder taken from reference TRBV2 and TRBJ2-6, is EPEVTQTPSHQVTQMGQEVILRCVPISNHLYFYWYRQILGQKVEFLVSFYNNEISEKSEIFDDQFSVERPDGSNFTLKIRSTKLEDSAMYFCANSGANSGANVLTFGAGSRLTVL.